The entry below describes one TCR beta chain. Using immunoSEQ multiplex PCR, the repertoire was profiled, and TCRdb retains in-frame clones only, with some absent. The data show about 220,000 clones, approximately 83% seen once. CDR3 length: 15 residues. Trimming stripped 4 bases from V and 2 bases from J, with 13 bases between. The germline gives CDR1 SGHRS, CDR2 YFSETQ. The record originates from a study of blood T cell repertoires in COVID-19. The sequenced material came from PBMCs or T cells enriched from blood (not recorded which). This sequence was found in a woman aged 45-65 years who had been exposed to COVID-19. The J gene is TRBJ1-3, the V gene TRBV5-1; possibly TRBD1 for D (5 bases). The CDR3 nucleotides read TGCGCCAGCAGCATTGATGCAGGGACTGGAAACACCATATATTTT. Its protein product is CASSIDAGTGNTIYF.